Each of the 29 T cell receptor beta chains below was sequenced from the same sample in a study of CXCR3-negative and CXCR3-positive naive CD8 T cells. Whole-study results and caveats: TRB CDR3 hydrophobicity was greater in CXCR3-positive naive cells than in CXCR3-negative naive cells.

The libraries of TRB cDNA were prepared using 5' RACE with UMI labels. TCRdb processed the 5' RACE reads again and assigns one entry to each CDR3 protein, with no DNA. This table lists roughly 110,000 distinct CDR3 sequences. No antigen has been assigned to these receptors. Sequenced material: naive CXCR3+ CD8+ T cells from blood. Subset described: CD45RO-CCR7+CD27+CD95- naive CD8+ T cells expressing CXCR3 (TNR3+). These receptors were taken from a human donor in good health. Some clones in this sample may be carry-over from other donors' samples.

The chain links TRBV20-1 to TRBJ1-2. Looked up from germline, CDR1 is DFQATT and CDR2 is SNEGSKA (reference sequence). This CDR3 has 14 amino acids. The CDR3 loop is CSARDRPTVDGYTF.

This chain joins TRBV28 and TRBJ2-1; checking the TCRdb D call of TRBD1 is not possible without DNA. In germline, CDR1 is MDHEN, CDR2 SYDVKM. The CDR3 sequence is 15 residues long. Here the CDR3 reads CASSSLGTAYNEQFF.

The V and J genes are TRBV27 and TRBJ2-1. The length of the CDR3 is 14 residues. The V gene's germline CDR1 is MNHEY and CDR2 SMNVEV (reference sequence). CDR3 in amino acids: CASSWASAYNEQFF.

The J gene is TRBJ2-4, the V gene TRBV6-5; TCRdb names TRBD1, which stays unverified in the absence of DNA. The CDR3 totals 15 residues. The germline CDR1 and CDR2 sequences are MNHEY and SVGAGI. CDR3 region: CASGEGAGTENIQYF.

The chain carries TRBV19 and TRBJ2-7; the D gene TCRdb calls, TRBD1, cannot be checked with no DNA. The CDR3 length is 13 residues. The germline gives CDR1 LNHDA, CDR2 SQIVND (reference sequence). CDR3 sequence: CASSMGGLGEQYF.

J is TRBJ2-2 and V is TRBV7-9; TCRdb outputs TRBD2, but without DNA this stays unchecked. CDR3 length equals 18 residues. Per the germline V gene, CDR1 is SEHNR and CDR2 is FQNEAQ (reference sequence). CDR3 amino acids: CASSLDSGRSFYTGELFF. The full variable domain, with the rest looked up from reference TRBV7-9 and TRBJ2-2, is DTGVSQNPRHKITKRGQNVTFRCDPISEHNRLYWYRQTLGQGPEFLTYFQNEAQLEKSRLLSDRFSAERPKGSFSTLEIQRTEQGDSAMYLCASSLDSGRSFYTGELFFGEGSRLTVL.

This chain connects TRBV12-3 or TRBV12-4 to TRBJ2-5; TCRdb proposes TRBD2, but this gene call is untestable without DNA. The CDR3 runs to 13 residues. CDR3 loop: CASGEREWETQYF.

The chain uses TRBV7-2 and TRBJ2-7. Germline CDR1 is SGHTA and CDR2 is FQGNSA. The CDR3 sequence is 15 residues long. The CDR3: CASSLFGGPSYEQYF.

This chain links TRBV20-1 with TRBJ2-1; TCRdb's D gene call, TRBD2, goes unchecked for lack of DNA. The CDR3 is 16 residues long. Germline V gives CDR1 DFQATT, CDR2 SNEGSKA (reference sequence). CDR3 sequence reads: CSAPSPGTSAYNEQFF.

The chain recombines TRBV9 with TRBJ2-7; checking the TCRdb D call of TRBD1 is not possible without DNA. This CDR3 spans 16 amino acids. Germline CDR1 is SGDLS and CDR2 is YYNGEE. CDR3 in amino acids: CASSDGPERTTYEQYF.

The rearrangement links TRBV7-8 to TRBJ2-1; the D call from TCRdb, TRBD1, cannot be confirmed without DNA. Germline assignment: CDR1 SGHVS and CDR2 FQNEAQ. The CDR3 is 16 amino acids. The CDR3 sequence: CASSRGRGSSYNEQFF.

This chain joins TRBV15 and TRBJ2-1; the TCRdb D gene call, TRBD1, has no DNA to confirm it. This CDR3 contains 14 residues. The germline gives CDR1 LNHNV, CDR2 YYDKDF (reference sequence). The CDR3 sequence is CATSREVPYNEQFF.

This chain connects TRBV7-9 to TRBJ2-5; as DNA is missing, the TRBD2 call by TCRdb cannot be tested. The CDR3 runs 18 residues. CDR1 is SEHNR, CDR2 FQNEAQ, per germline (reference sequence). CDR3 sequence reads: CASSSNLAGGPVEETQYF. The full variable domain, completed using reference TRBV7-9 and TRBJ2-5, is DTGVSQNPRHKITKRGQNVTFRCDPISEHNRLYWYRQTLGQGPEFLTYFQNEAQLEKSRLLSDRFSAERPKGSFSTLEIQRTEQGDSAMYLCASSSNLAGGPVEETQYFGPGTRLLVL.

The chain recombines TRBV29-1 with TRBJ2-1. The CDR3 is made up of 14 amino acids. Germline V gene data show CDR1 as SQVTM and CDR2 as ANQGSEA. The CDR3 protein is CSVEGESSYNEQFF.

The J gene is TRBJ1-2, the V gene TRBV7-9; the TCRdb D gene call, TRBD1, has no DNA to confirm it. The CDR3 runs to 13 residues. Germline V CDR1 and CDR2: SEHNR, FQNEAQ (reference sequence). CDR3 loop: CASSHDRDYGYTF.

The J gene is TRBJ2-7, the V gene TRBV20-1; TCRdb indicates TRBD2, and absent DNA this call remains unverified. Germline V gene sequence: CDR1 DFQATT, CDR2 SNEGSKA (reference sequence). The CDR3 loop spans 15 amino acids. The CDR3 loop reads CSARDSGSSHYEQYF.

The gene calls are TRBV7-2 and TRBJ2-7; TCRdb gives TRBD2 as the D gene, but with no DNA this cannot be confirmed. This CDR3 is 15 amino acids long. In germline, CDR1 is SGHTA, CDR2 FQGNSA. CDR3 in amino acids: CASSSSAGGLYEQYF.

The chain carries TRBV19 and TRBJ1-1. Germline values: CDR1 LNHDA, CDR2 SQIVND (reference sequence). The CDR3 is 15 residues long. CDR3: CASSILSGRNTEAFF.

This sequence joins TRBV29-1 and TRBJ2-5; TCRdb returns TRBD1, unconfirmable since there is no DNA. The germline V gene has CDR1 SQVTM and CDR2 ANQGSEA. There are 14 residues in the CDR3. CDR3 sequence reads: CSVEDRAGRETQYF.

The CDR3 reads CASSVEGLADYYEQYF. The V and J genes are TRBV9 and TRBJ2-7; TCRdb designates TRBD2, a call that cannot be tested without DNA. This CDR3 has 16 residues. CDR1 is SGDLS and CDR2 is YYNGEE in the germline V gene.

The rearrangement links TRBV5-5 to TRBJ2-7. Per germline, CDR1 SGHKS and CDR2 YYEKEE (reference sequence). The CDR3 is 12 residues long. This chain's CDR3 is CASSLMGYEQYF.

The chain carries TRBV3-1 and TRBJ1-2; the TRBD1 assignment by TCRdb is unverifiable without DNA. Germline CDR1 LGHDT, CDR2 YNNKEL (reference sequence). The CDR3 is 14 residues long. The CDR3 protein is CASSQGGTDYGYTF.

This chain connects TRBV29-1 to TRBJ2-1; lacking DNA, the TRBD2 call made by TCRdb goes unchecked. Germline CDR1 and CDR2: SQVTM and ANQGSEA. The CDR3 is made up of 16 amino acids. The chain's CDR3 is CSVRAGAVLSYNEQFF.

The chain joins TRBV4-3 to TRBJ2-7. There are 16 residues in the CDR3. Germline-derived CDR1 and CDR2 are LGHNA and YSLEER. Here the CDR3 reads CASSQGTSMSSYEQYF.

The V call is TRBV20-1, the J call TRBJ2-3; TCRdb lists TRBD2, though no DNA is available to test this call. Looked up from germline, CDR1 is DFQATT and CDR2 is SNEGSKA (reference sequence). The length of the CDR3 is 15 residues. The CDR3 loop reads CSPRPAGGLTDTQYF.

The V and J genes are TRBV10-3 and TRBJ2-3. The CDR3 spans 14 residues. The V gene's germline CDR1 is ENHRY and CDR2 SYGVKD. The CDR3: CAISEALSPDTQYF.

The chain uses TRBV10-3 and TRBJ1-1; TCRdb designates TRBD1, a call that cannot be tested without DNA. From germline, CDR1 is ENHRY and CDR2 SYGVKD. The length of the CDR3 is 14 residues. The CDR3 here is CAISEAGGNTEAFF.

The CDR3 region is CSADHLPPRGAYGYTF. The chain employs TRBV29-1 and TRBJ1-2. The germline gives CDR1 SQVTM, CDR2 ANQGSEA. There are 16 residues in the CDR3.

This rearrangement joins TRBV4-3 to TRBJ1-1; as DNA is missing, the TRBD1 call by TCRdb cannot be tested. Germline CDR1 reads LGHNA; CDR2 reads YSLEER. The CDR3 runs 11 residues. The CDR3 spells CASSRGQEAFF.